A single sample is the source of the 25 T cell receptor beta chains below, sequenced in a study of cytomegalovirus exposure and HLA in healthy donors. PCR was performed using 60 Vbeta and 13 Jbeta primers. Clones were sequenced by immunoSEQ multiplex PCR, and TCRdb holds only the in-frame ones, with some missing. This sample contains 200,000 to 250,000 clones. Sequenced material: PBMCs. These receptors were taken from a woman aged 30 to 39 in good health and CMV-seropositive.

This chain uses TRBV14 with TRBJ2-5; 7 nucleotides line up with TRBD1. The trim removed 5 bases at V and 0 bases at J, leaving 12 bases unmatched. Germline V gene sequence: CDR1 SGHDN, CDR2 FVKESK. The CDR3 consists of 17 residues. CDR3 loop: CASSASSGQWYQETQYF. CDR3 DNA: TGTGCCAGCAGCGCCTCGTCGGGACAGTGGTACCAAGAGACCCAGTACTTC.

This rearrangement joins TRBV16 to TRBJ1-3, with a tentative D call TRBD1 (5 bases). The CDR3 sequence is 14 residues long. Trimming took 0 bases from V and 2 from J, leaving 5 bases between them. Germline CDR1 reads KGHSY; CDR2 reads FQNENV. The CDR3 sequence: CASSQSTAGNTIYF. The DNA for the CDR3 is TGTGCCAGCAGCCAATCGACAGCTGGAAACACCATATATTTT.

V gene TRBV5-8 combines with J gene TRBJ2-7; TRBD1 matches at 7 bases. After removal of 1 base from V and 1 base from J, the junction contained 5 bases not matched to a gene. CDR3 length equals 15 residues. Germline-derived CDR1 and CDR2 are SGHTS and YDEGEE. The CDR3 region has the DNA TGTGCCAGCAGCTTGTCCGGGACAGTTTCCTACGAGCAGTACTTC. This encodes CASSLSGTVSYEQYF.

Here the CDR3 DNA reads TGTGCCAGTAGTATAGATCCAGGTGCCAACATTCAGTACTTC. Translated: CASSIDPGANIQYF. The rearrangement uses TRBV19 and TRBJ2-4; no firm D call. This CDR3 has 14 amino acids. Trimming left V 0 bases short and J 7 bases short, with 10 bases between. The germline V gene has CDR1 LNHDA and CDR2 SQIVND (reference sequence).

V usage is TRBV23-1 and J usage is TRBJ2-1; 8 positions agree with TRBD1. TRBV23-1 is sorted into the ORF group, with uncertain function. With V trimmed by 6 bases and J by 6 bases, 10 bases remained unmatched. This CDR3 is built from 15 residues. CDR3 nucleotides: TGCGCCAGCAGCTCCGCAGGGGGCAAGAGCAATGAGCAGTTCTTC. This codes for CASSSAGGKSNEQFF.

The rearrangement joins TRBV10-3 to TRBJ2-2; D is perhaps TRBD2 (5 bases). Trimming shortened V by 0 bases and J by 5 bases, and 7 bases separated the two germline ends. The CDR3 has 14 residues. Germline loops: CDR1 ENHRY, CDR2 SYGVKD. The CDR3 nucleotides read TGTGCCATCAGTGAGTCTGAGGGAACCGGGGAGCTGTTTTTT. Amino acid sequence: CAISESEGTGELFF.

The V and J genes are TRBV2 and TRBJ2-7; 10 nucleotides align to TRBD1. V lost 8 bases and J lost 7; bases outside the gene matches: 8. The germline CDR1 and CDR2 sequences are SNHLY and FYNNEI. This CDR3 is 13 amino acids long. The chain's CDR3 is CASDRDRGGEQYF. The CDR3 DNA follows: TGTGCCAGCGACCGGGACAGGGGTGGGGAGCAGTACTTC.

CDR3 amino acids: CAWTSNGPQHF. The CDR3 bases are TGTGCCTGGACTTCCAACGGTCCCCAGCATTTT. V usage is TRBV30 and J usage is TRBJ1-5; D is unclear. Germline-derived CDR1 and CDR2 are GTSNPN and SVGIG (reference sequence). The CDR3 runs to 11 residues. The V end was cut by 4 bases, the J end by 10 bases, with 11 bases between.

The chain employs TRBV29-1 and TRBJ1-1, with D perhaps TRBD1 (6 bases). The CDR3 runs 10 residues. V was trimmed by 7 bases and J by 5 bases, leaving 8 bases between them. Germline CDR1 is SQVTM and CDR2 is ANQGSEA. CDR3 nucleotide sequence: TGCAGCGCAGGGGTTACTGAAGCTTTCTTT. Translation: CSAGVTEAFF.

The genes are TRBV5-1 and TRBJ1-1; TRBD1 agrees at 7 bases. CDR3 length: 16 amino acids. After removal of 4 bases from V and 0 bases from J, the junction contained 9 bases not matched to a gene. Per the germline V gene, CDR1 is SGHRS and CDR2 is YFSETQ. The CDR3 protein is CASSPGDSYLNTEAFF. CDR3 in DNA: TGCGCCAGCAGCCCAGGGGACAGTTATTTGAACACTGAAGCTTTCTTT.

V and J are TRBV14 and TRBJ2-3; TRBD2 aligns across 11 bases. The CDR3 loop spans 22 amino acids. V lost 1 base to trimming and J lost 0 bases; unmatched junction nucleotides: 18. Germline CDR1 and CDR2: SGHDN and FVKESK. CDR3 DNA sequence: TGTGCCAGCAGCCAAGCCTCATTACCGGGACTAGCGGATAGATCTAGCACAGATACGCAGTATTTT. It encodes CASSQASLPGLADRSSTDTQYF.

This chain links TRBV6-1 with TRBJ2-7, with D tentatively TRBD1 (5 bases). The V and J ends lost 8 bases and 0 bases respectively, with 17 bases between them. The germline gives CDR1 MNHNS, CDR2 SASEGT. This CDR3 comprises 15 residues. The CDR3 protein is CASLRGTSSSYEQYF. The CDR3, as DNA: TGTGCCAGCCTTAGGGGCACCTCAAGCTCCTACGAGCAGTACTTC.

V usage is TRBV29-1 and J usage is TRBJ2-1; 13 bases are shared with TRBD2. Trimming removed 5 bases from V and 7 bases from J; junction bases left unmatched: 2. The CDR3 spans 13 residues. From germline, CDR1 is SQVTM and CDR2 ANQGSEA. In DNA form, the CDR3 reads TGCAGCGTTTTGGGACTAGCGGGGAATGAGCAGTTCTTC. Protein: CSVLGLAGNEQFF.

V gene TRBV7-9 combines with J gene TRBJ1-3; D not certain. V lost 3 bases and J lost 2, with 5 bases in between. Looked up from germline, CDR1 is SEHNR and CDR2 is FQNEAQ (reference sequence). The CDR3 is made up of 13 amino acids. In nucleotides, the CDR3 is TGTGCCAGCAGCTTCAGCGCTGGAAACACCATATATTTT. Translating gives CASSFSAGNTIYF.

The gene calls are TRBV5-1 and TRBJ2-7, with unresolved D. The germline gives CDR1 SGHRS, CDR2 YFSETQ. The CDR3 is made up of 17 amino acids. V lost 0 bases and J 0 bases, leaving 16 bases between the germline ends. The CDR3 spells CASSLAPGRLTSYEQYF. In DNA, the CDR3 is TGCGCCAGCAGCTTGGCCCCTGGTCGACTGACCTCCTACGAGCAGTACTTC.

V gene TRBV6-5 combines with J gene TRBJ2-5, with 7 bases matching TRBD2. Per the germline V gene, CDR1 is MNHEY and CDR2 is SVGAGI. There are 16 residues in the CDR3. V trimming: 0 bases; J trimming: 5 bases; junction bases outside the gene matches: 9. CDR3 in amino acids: CASSYSIASGEETQYF. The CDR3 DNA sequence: TGTGCCAGCAGTTACTCGATAGCCAGCGGGGAGGAGACCCAGTACTTC.

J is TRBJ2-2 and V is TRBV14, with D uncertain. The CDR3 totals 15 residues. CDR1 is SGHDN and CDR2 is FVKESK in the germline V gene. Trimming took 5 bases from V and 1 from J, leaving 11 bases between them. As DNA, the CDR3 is TGTGCCAGCAGCTACAGATCTGGGAACACCGGGGAGCTGTTTTTT. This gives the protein CASSYRSGNTGELFF.

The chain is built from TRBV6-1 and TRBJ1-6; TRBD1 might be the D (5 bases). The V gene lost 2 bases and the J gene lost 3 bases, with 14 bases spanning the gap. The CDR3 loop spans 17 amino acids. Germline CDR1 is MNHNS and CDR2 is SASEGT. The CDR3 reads CASSELGEGLYNSPLHF. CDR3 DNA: TGTGCCAGCAGTGAATTGGGGGAGGGACTCTATAATTCACCCCTCCACTTT.

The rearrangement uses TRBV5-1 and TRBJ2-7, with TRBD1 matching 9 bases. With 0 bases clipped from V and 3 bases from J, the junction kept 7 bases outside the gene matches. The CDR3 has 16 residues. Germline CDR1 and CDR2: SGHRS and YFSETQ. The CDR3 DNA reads TGCGCCAGCAGCTTGGGGCTGGGACAGGGTAACTACGAGCAGTACTTC. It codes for CASSLGLGQGNYEQYF.

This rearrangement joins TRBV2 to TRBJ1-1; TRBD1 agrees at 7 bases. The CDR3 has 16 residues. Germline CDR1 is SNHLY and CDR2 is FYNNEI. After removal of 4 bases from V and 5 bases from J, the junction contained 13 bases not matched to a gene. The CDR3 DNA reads TGTGCCAGCAGTGGAGAGACAGGGTTTCTCCTAACTGAAGCTTTCTTT. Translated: CASSGETGFLLTEAFF.

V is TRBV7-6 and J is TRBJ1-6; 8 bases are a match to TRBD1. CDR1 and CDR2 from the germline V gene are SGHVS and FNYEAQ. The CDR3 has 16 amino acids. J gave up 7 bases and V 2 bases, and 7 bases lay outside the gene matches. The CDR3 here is CASSLRQGLENSPLHF. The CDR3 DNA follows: TGTGCCAGCAGCTTAAGACAGGGGTTAGAAAATTCACCCCTCCACTTT.

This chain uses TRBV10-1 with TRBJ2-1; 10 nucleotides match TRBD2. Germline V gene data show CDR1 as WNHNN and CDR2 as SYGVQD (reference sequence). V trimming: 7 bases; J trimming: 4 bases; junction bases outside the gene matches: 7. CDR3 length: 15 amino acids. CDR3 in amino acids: CASTTGTSEYNEQFF. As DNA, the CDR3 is TGCGCCAGCACCACCGGGACTAGCGAATACAATGAGCAGTTCTTC.

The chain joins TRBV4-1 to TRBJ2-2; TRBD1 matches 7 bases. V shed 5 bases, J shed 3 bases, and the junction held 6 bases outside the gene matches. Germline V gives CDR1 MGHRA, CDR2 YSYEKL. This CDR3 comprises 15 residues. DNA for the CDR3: TGCGCCAGCAGCGATACGACAGGGTACACCGGGGAGCTGTTTTTT. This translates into CASSDTTGYTGELFF.

The CDR3 DNA reads TGTGCCAGCAGCTTAACAGCGGAAAGGGATACGCAGTATTTT. Its protein is CASSLTAERDTQYF. The V and J genes are TRBV11-2 and TRBJ2-3; tentative D call: TRBD2 (5 bases). V lost 2 bases and J lost 6, with 12 bases in between. The CDR3 has 14 amino acids. Germline V CDR1 and CDR2: SGHAT, FQNNGV.

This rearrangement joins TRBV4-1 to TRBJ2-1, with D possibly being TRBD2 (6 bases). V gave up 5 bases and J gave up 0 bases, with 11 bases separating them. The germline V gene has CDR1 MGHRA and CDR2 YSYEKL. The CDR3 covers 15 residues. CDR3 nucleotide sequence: TGCGCCAGCAGCTGGGCGGGAAGCTCCTACAATGAGCAGTTCTTC. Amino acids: CASSWAGSSYNEQFF.